This TCR beta chain was observed in a study of T cells after yellow fever vaccination. Trimming removed 1 base at V and 2 bases at J, with 10 bases between. The CDR3 sequence is 14 residues long. Germline CDR1 SGHRS, CDR2 YFSETQ. Synthesis of TCR cDNA relied on 5'RACE template switching, which attached a universal primer site and UMIs. MiXCR, run by TCRdb on the 5' RACE reads, gives a single entry per CDR3 protein. The table lists under 550,000 distinct CDR3 sequences, 21% of them singletons. This chain connects TRBV5-1 to TRBJ2-7; D may be TRBD1 (5 bases). Sequenced here: PBMCs, sampled about 21 days after the first yellow fever vaccination. This sequence was found in a man in his late teens or twenties who received the YFV17D yellow fever vaccine. CDR3 sequence: CASSLRSGTYEQYF. CDR3 DNA sequence: TGCGCCAGCAGCTTGCGGTCAGGGACCTACGAGCAGTACTTC.